The 11 T cell receptor beta chains given below trace back to one sample, sequenced in a study of somatic mutations in cytotoxic T cells in rheumatoid arthritis. Produced via immunoSEQ multiplex PCR; TCRdb's table is partial and in-frame only. The sample has 15,000 to 20,000 clones, roughly four fifths seen once. The sample taken for sequencing was CD8+ T cells sorted from blood. These receptors came from a woman aged 50 to 65 with rheumatoid arthritis.

This clone is medium-sized in the sample. This chain joins TRBV7-9 and TRBJ1-3; possibly TRBD1 for D (5 bases). The CDR3 sequence is 17 residues long. Trimming removed 5 bases at V and 0 bases at J, with 17 bases between. Germline loops: CDR1 SEHNR, CDR2 FQNEAQ (reference sequence). The CDR3 nucleotides are TGTGCCAGCAGCGGAAACCGGGACCGTTACTCTGGAAACACCATATATTTT. This encodes CASSGNRDRYSGNTIYF.

The chain is built from TRBV6-1 and TRBJ1-5, with D uncertain. Germline loops: CDR1 MNHNS, CDR2 SASEGT. The V and J ends lost 2 bases and 10 bases respectively, with 9 bases between them. The CDR3 is made up of 12 amino acids. The DNA for the CDR3 is TGTGCCAGCAGTGAAACATCCTCACCCCAGCATTTT. Translating it yields CASSETSSPQHF.

V and J are TRBV30 and TRBJ1-3, with TRBD1 matching over 8 bases. CDR3 size: 13 residues. After removal of 6 bases from V and 4 bases from J, the junction contained 5 bases not matched to a gene. Germline lookup yields CDR1 GTSNPN and CDR2 SVGIG (reference sequence). CDR3 residues: CACSDRVGNTIYF. The CDR3 DNA follows: TGTGCCTGTTCGGACAGGGTGGGAAACACCATATATTTT.

In DNA, the CDR3 is TGTGCCAGCAGCCCGACGGTGTCTGGAAACACCATATATTTT. The encoded protein is CASSPTVSGNTIYF. J is TRBJ1-3 and V is TRBV7-9; D not certain. Between the trimmed V and J ends, which lost 5 bases and 1 base, there was a span of 9 bases. Germline CDR1 reads SEHNR; CDR2 reads FQNEAQ (reference sequence). CDR3 size: 14 residues. Based on the CDR3 plus reference TRBV7-9 and TRBJ1-3, the full variable domain is DTGVSQNPRHKITKRGQNVTFRCDPISEHNRLYWYRQTLGQGPEFLTYFQNEAQLEKSRLLSDRFSAERPKGSFSTLEIQRTEQGDSAMYLCASSPTVSGNTIYFGEGSWLTVV.

V gene TRBV20-1 combines with J gene TRBJ2-7; D not resolved. This CDR3 has 10 amino acids. V lost 5 bases, J lost 3 bases, and 5 bases lay in between. Germline loops: CDR1 DFQATT, CDR2 SNEGSKA (reference sequence). The CDR3 reads CSALSYEQYF. In DNA form, the CDR3 reads TGCAGTGCTCTCAGCTACGAGCAGTACTTC.

The rearrangement uses TRBV2 and TRBJ1-1; 7 nucleotides agree with TRBD1. The CDR3 has 13 residues. Germline CDR1 SNHLY, CDR2 FYNNEI. The V segment lost 0 bases and the J segment 11 bases; nucleotides outside the gene matches: 6. CDR3 sequence: CASSEAETGWAFF. For the CDR3, the DNA is TGTGCCAGCAGTGAAGCGGAGACAGGGTGGGCTTTCTTT.

The chain links TRBV7-9 to TRBJ2-5; either TRBD1 or TRBD2 may fit D (5 bases each). Germline V gene lookup returns CDR1 SEHNR and CDR2 FQNEAQ (reference sequence). The CDR3 totals 15 residues. V was pared by 5 bases and J by 3 bases, with 16 bases between. The CDR3: CASSVQRGVKETQYF. As DNA, the CDR3 is TGTGCCAGCAGCGTCCAAAGGGGAGTAAAAGAGACCCAGTACTTC.

The chain recombines TRBV9 with TRBJ2-7; D perhaps matches TRBD2 (6 bases). Germline V gives CDR1 SGDLS, CDR2 YYNGEE. Trimming shortened V by 3 bases and J by 3 bases, and 13 bases separated the two germline ends. CDR3 length: 14 amino acids. The CDR3 loop is CASSGLERGYEQYF. CDR3 coding DNA: TGTGCCAGCAGCGGACTAGAAAGGGGCTACGAGCAGTACTTC. The whole variable domain, filled in from reference TRBV9 and TRBJ2-7, reads DSGVTQTPKHLITATGQRVTLRCSPRSGDLSVYWYQQSLDQGLQFLIQYYNGEERAKGNILERFSAQQFPDLHSELNLSSLELGDSALYFCASSGLERGYEQYFGPGTRLTVT.

The V and J genes are TRBV13 and TRBJ2-7, with D unclear. The V gene lost 5 bases and the J gene lost 2 bases, with 13 bases spanning the gap. Germline-derived CDR1 and CDR2 are PRHDT and FYEKMQ (reference sequence). The CDR3 runs 14 residues. The DNA for the CDR3 is TGTGCCAGCAGCACCAGCCCGCTTGCCTACGAGCAGTACTTC. Its protein product is CASSTSPLAYEQYF.

The CDR3 here is CAISEGGLGTGELFF. Written as DNA, the CDR3 is TGTGCCATATCAGAGGGAGGGCTGGGGACCGGGGAGCTGTTTTTT. The chain recombines TRBV10-3 with TRBJ2-2; 7 bases fit TRBD2. J gave up 5 bases and V 9 bases, and 12 bases lay outside the gene matches. The CDR3 runs 15 residues. CDR1 is ENHRY and CDR2 is SYGVKD in the germline V gene.

This chain links TRBV11-2 with TRBJ1-1; D call uncertain. The CDR3 totals 16 residues. Trimming took 6 bases from V and 0 from J, leaving 17 bases between them. In germline, CDR1 is SGHAT, CDR2 FQNNGV. CDR3 sequence (DNA): TGTGCCAGCAGGGTCCGGGGAACCGGGATGAACACTGAAGCTTTCTTT. Amino acid sequence: CASRVRGTGMNTEAFF.